The 12 T cell receptor beta chains below were found in one sample sequenced in a study of T cell clonality in common variable immunodeficiency. Data came from immunoSEQ multiplex PCR; TCRdb stores just in-frame clones and leaves some out. This sample has fewer than 55,000 clones, each found more than once. The material sequenced was peripheral blood mononuclear cells. These receptors were obtained from a person aged 18 to 69 in good health.

This clone was found many times. The read falls 3 residues short of the CDR3 end, and the missing part is taken from the germline J gene. The chain joins TRBV20-1 to TRBJ2-3, with D perhaps matching TRBD2 (6 bases). Per germline, CDR1 DFQATT and CDR2 SNEGSKA (reference sequence). CDR3 length equals 12 residues. V lost 5 bases and J lost 4, with 10 bases in between. CDR3 DNA, as far as it was read: TGCAGTGCTCTAGCGCACGCAGATACG. Protein sequence: CSALAHADT. The whole CDR3 reads CSALAHADTQYF.

At least ten counts were recorded for this clone. The read terminates 3 residues before the CDR3 end, so the remaining end is supplied by the germline J gene. The genes are TRBV20-1 and TRBJ2-5, with D perhaps TRBD2 (6 bases). This CDR3 is 14 amino acids long. Germline lookup yields CDR1 DFQATT and CDR2 SNEGSKA (reference sequence). Trimming stripped 0 bases from V and 1 base from J, with 9 bases between. CDR3 amino acids: CSAREGTSQETQYF. CDR3 DNA, as far as it was read: TGCAGTGCTAGAGAAGGGACTTCCCAAGAGACC.

There are many counts of this clone. Sequencing ends 3 residues short of the CDR3 end; the germline J gene provides the rest. The chain recombines TRBV5-1 with TRBJ2-1; 7 bases fit TRBD1. The V segment lost 5 bases and the J segment 7 bases; nucleotides outside the gene matches: 3. Germline CDR1 is SGHRS and CDR2 is YFSETQ. The CDR3 consists of 12 residues. CDR3 DNA (partial): TGCGCCAGCAGAATGACAGGGAATGAG. It specifies CASRMTGNE. In full, the CDR3 is CASRMTGNEQFF.

This clone has a count of ten or more. Read sequence stops 3 residues before the CDR3 end, and the germline J gene provides the missing end. The chain recombines TRBV10-1 with TRBJ2-3; 12 positions match TRBD2. The CDR3 runs 15 residues. V was clipped by 4 bases and J by 1 base; unmatched bases: 0. Germline loops: CDR1 WNHNN, CDR2 SYGVQD (reference sequence). The CDR3 here is CASSGLAGGTDTQYF. The covered CDR3 bases are TGCGCCAGCAGTGGACTAGCGGGAGGCACAGATACG.

The DNA read from the CDR3 is TGTGCCTGGAGTGTACCGTGGCTAGCAAAGACG. It specifies CAWSVPWLAKT. The whole CDR3 is CAWSVPWLAKTQYF. V is TRBV30 and J is TRBJ2-3; tentative D call: TRBD2 (5 bases). The read ends 3 residues early relative to the CDR3; the germline J gene fills the gap. Germline lookup yields CDR1 GTSNPN and CDR2 SVGIG (reference sequence). This CDR3 region has 14 residues.

At least ten counts were recorded for this clone. The read terminates 3 residues ahead of where the CDR3 ends, so the germline J gene completes it. V usage is TRBV6-1 and J usage is TRBJ2-7; TRBD2 matches 7 bases. The CDR3 contains 15 residues. The V segment lost 3 bases and the J segment 3 bases; nucleotides outside the gene matches: 8. Germline V gene data show CDR1 as MNHNS and CDR2 as SASEGT. The CDR3: CASSDLGVAGYEQYF. The sequenced part of the CDR3 DNA is TGTGCCAGCAGTGACCTAGGGGTAGCGGGCTACGAG.

This clone was picked up many times. The CDR3 end lies 3 residues beyond the end of the read and is filled in from the germline J gene. V usage is TRBV5-1 and J usage is TRBJ2-3; TRBD2 matches at 8 bases. Losses at the gene ends were 0 bases for V and 2 bases for J; bases not matched to a gene: 8. The CDR3 spans 17 residues. Germline V gene lookup returns CDR1 SGHRS and CDR2 YFSETQ. The CDR3 sequence: CASSLAPSGGFTDTQYF. Partial CDR3 DNA: TGCGCCAGCAGCTTGGCACCCAGCGGGGGCTTCACAGATACG.

This clone was counted many times. From the germline J gene comes the end of the CDR3, since the read stops 3 residues before it. This sequence joins TRBV19 and TRBJ2-1; 9 nucleotides agree with TRBD2. This CDR3 comprises 17 residues. V shed 8 bases and J 3 bases; nucleotides not matched to a gene: 14. CDR1 and CDR2 (germline): LNHDA, SQIVND (reference sequence). The CDR3 loop is CASRSRTSARHYNEQFF. The CDR3 bases that were read are TGTGCCAGTCGCAGCAGGACTAGCGCAAGACACTACAATGAG.

In this sample, this clone turned up many times. The CDR3 goes on 3 residues after the read ends, and that part is filled in from the germline J gene. The chain recombines TRBV20-1 with TRBJ2-7; 8 positions match TRBD1. Germline V gene data show CDR1 as DFQATT and CDR2 as SNEGSKA (reference sequence). V lost 1 base and J lost 4; bases outside the gene matches: 9. The CDR3 runs to 15 residues. The sequenced CDR3 bases are TGCAGTGCTAGAGCCGAAACGACAGGGGCTTACGAG. It yields the protein CSARAETTGAYE. The CDR3 reads in full as CSARAETTGAYEQYF.

This clone was recorded a few times. The CDR3 is CASSDDRVGEKLFF. The CDR3 bases that were read are TGTGCCAGCAGTGACGACAGGGTAGGGGAAAAA. The gene calls are TRBV6-1 and TRBJ1-4; 7 bases agree with TRBD1. Read coverage stops 3 residues before the CDR3 terminus; the germline J gene supplies the remainder. J was trimmed by 8 bases and V by 3 bases; bases with no gene match: 6. Germline V gene data show CDR1 as MNHNS and CDR2 as SASEGT. The CDR3 runs to 14 residues.

This clone has only a few counts. The CDR3 protein is CSAFPSSQVETQYF. The covered CDR3 bases are TGCAGTGCTTTCCCCTCTAGCCAGGTAGAGACC. The genes are TRBV20-1 and TRBJ2-5, with D maybe TRBD2 (5 bases). The CDR3 goes on 3 residues after the read ends, and that part is filled in from the germline J gene. The CDR3 totals 14 residues. CDR1 and CDR2 (germline): DFQATT, SNEGSKA (reference sequence). The ends were cut back, 5 bases at V and 4 bases at J, with 17 bases in the middle.

This clone appeared many times. Read data end 3 residues before the CDR3 end; the end is taken from the germline J gene. This chain connects TRBV6-4 to TRBJ2-3; TRBD2 matches at 8 bases. In germline, CDR1 is MRHNA, CDR2 SNTAGT. The CDR3 has 17 amino acids. V lost 2 bases and J lost 0; bases outside the gene matches: 7. The CDR3 loop reads CASSDLLAGSSTDTQYF. The DNA read from the CDR3 is TGTGCCAGCAGTGACCTATTAGCGGGGTCTAGCACAGATACG.